These 4 T cell receptor beta chains originate from one sample sequenced in a study of Graves' ophthalmopathy and Graves' hyperthyroidism. Amplification targeted the TCR beta CDR3 regions, with RNA transcripts as the source material. RT-PCR in the first round used HTBI primers; a second-round multiplex PCR followed. TCRdb recomputed calls from the multiplex PCR reads with MiXCR, one row per CDR3 protein. The sample has fewer than 650,000 distinct CDR3 sequences, approximately 22% seen once. Sequenced sample: peripheral blood. The origin of the receptors is a woman between 18 and 29 years old with stable Graves' hyperthyroidism. Some clones in this sample may be carry-over from other donors' samples.

This clonotype was counted ten times or more. V gene TRBV29-1 combines with J gene TRBJ2-5; D gene uncertain. CDR1 is SQVTM and CDR2 is ANQGSEA in the germline V gene. Trimming took off 4 bases at V and 2 bases at J, with 8 bases between the two ends. The CDR3 contains 12 residues. The CDR3 region has the DNA TGCAGCGTTGGGGTCCATCAAGAGACCCAGTACTTC. It translates to CSVGVHQETQYF.

J is TRBJ1-2 and V is TRBV12-3 or TRBV12-4; TRBD1 aligns across 9 bases. V lost 6 bases, J lost 7 bases, and 9 bases stayed unmatched. CDR3 length: 14 amino acids. The CDR3 spells CASRSGTGRGGYTF. In DNA, the CDR3 is TGTGCCAGCAGATCCGGGACAGGGAGAGGTGGCTACACCTTC.

In this sample, this clonotype turned up many times. The chain joins TRBV20-1 to TRBJ1-6, with TRBD1 as a possible D gene (6 bases). Per the germline V gene, CDR1 is DFQATT and CDR2 is SNEGSKA (reference sequence). The CDR3 contains 13 residues. The DNA of the CDR3 is TGCGGACAACAGGGTAGTGGAGATTCACCCCTCCACTTT. This sequence encodes CGQQGSGDSPLHF.

Ten or more counts support this clonotype. The CDR3 nucleotides read TGTGCCAGCAGTTACTCGGGACAGGCTTGGAATTCACCCCTCCACTTT. Its translation is CASSYSGQAWNSPLHF. J is TRBJ1-6 and V is TRBV6-6, with 8 bases that match TRBD1. In germline, CDR1 is MNHNY, CDR2 SVGAGI (reference sequence). The CDR3 extends over 16 amino acids. J gave up 7 bases and V 0 bases, and 5 bases lay outside the gene matches.